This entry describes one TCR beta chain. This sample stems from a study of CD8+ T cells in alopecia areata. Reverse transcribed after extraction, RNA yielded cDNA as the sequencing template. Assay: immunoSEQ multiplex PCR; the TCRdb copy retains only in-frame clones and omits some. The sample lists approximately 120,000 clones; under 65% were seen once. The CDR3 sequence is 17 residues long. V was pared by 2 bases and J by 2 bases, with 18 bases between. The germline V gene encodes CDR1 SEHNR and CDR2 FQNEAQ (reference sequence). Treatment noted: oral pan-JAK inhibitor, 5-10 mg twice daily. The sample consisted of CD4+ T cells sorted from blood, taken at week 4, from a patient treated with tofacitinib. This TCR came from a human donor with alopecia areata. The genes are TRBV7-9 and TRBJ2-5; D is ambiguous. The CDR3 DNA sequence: TGTGCCAGCAGCTTATTAAGTTTAGGGCCGGAGCAAGAGACCCAGTACTTC. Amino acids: CASSLLSLGPEQETQYF.